One sample yielded the 10 T cell receptor beta chains listed below, sequenced in a study of T cell responses to AZD1222 COVID-19 vaccine. Assay: immunoSEQ multiplex PCR; the TCRdb copy retains only in-frame clones and omits some. The repertoire consists of about 160,000 clones, with roughly 94% occurring once and the leading ten covering approximately 5.5%. Sample: peripheral blood, taken 28 days after the second AZD1222 dose. The origin of the receptors is an adult who received the AZD1222 COVID-19 vaccine.

This sequence joins TRBV9 and TRBJ1-1; 10 bases match TRBD1. Germline-derived CDR1 and CDR2 are SGDLS and YYNGEE. CDR3 length: 15 residues. With 0 bases clipped from V and 4 bases from J, the junction kept 3 bases outside the gene matches. The CDR3 DNA sequence: TGTGCCAGCAGCGTAGGACAGGGGGCGATCACTGAAGCTTTCTTT. Amino acids: CASSVGQGAITEAFF. Using reference TRBV9 and TRBJ1-1 for the parts outside the CDR3, the full variable domain is DSGVTQTPKHLITATGQRVTLRCSPRSGDLSVYWYQQSLDQGLQFLIQYYNGEERAKGNILERFSAQQFPDLHSELNLSSLELGDSALYFCASSVGQGAITEAFFGQGTRLTVV.

V is TRBV5-1 and J is TRBJ1-5; no clear D gene. CDR1 and CDR2 from the germline V gene are SGHRS and YFSETQ. The CDR3 contains 14 residues. V dropped 0 bases and J dropped 3 bases, with 7 bases sitting between them. CDR3 in DNA: TGCGCCAGCAGCTTGGAAGGGAACAATCAGCCCCAGCATTTT. Encoded protein: CASSLEGNNQPQHF.

The CDR3 protein is CASSLSGGRSIQYF. CDR3 in DNA: TGTGCCAGCAGTTTATCAGGGGGCAGGAGCATTCAGTACTTC. The gene calls are TRBV27 and TRBJ2-4; 7 nucleotides line up with TRBD1. Trimming took 0 bases from V and 9 from J; bases not matched to a gene: 5. Germline assignment: CDR1 MNHEY and CDR2 SMNVEV (reference sequence). The CDR3 has 14 amino acids.

This clone was observed a single time. V and J are TRBV28 and TRBJ2-3; 7 bases match TRBD2. From germline, CDR1 is MDHEN and CDR2 SYDVKM. The CDR3 runs to 16 residues. The V segment lost 1 base and the J segment 4 bases; nucleotides outside the gene matches: 8. The chain's CDR3 is CASSLLPREFADTQYF. In DNA, the CDR3 is TGTGCCAGCAGTTTATTACCGCGGGAGTTCGCAGATACGCAGTATTTT. The full variable domain, with the rest looked up from reference TRBV28 and TRBJ2-3, is DVKVTQSSRYLVKRTGEKVFLECVQDMDHENMFWYRQDPGLGLRLIYFSYDVKMKEKGDIPEGYSVSREKKERFSLILESASTNQTSMYLCASSLLPREFADTQYFGPGTRLTVL.

The gene calls are TRBV27 and TRBJ2-7; D call uncertain. The CDR3 contains 13 residues. Trimming pared 6 bases from V and 5 bases from J, leaving 14 bases between. Per the germline V gene, CDR1 is MNHEY and CDR2 is SMNVEV (reference sequence). In nucleotides, the CDR3 is TGTGCCAGCAGGAAGGGATTCTACGACGAGCAGTACTTC. As protein: CASRKGFYDEQYF.

This chain links TRBV13 with TRBJ1-1; D possibly corresponds to TRBD1 (5 bases). The germline V gene encodes CDR1 PRHDT and CDR2 FYEKMQ (reference sequence). The CDR3 loop spans 16 amino acids. Deletions cut 5 bases from V and 1 base from J, with 17 bases between. The CDR3 is CASSARGRGGNTEAFF. As DNA, the CDR3 is TGTGCCAGCAGCGCCCGGGGCCGCGGGGGGAACACTGAAGCTTTCTTT.

For the CDR3, the DNA is TGTGCCAGCAGCCAAGTTGGGCAAACCGAAAAACTGTTTTTT. Residues: CASSQVGQTEKLFF. The gene calls are TRBV14 and TRBJ1-4, with D unclear. V was cut by 1 base and J by 8 bases, with 11 bases left in between. The CDR3 extends over 14 amino acids. Germline CDR1 is SGHDN and CDR2 is FVKESK.

The rearrangement joins TRBV9 to TRBJ2-2; TRBD2 matches at 7 bases. The CDR3 contains 20 residues. Germline-derived CDR1 and CDR2 are SGDLS and YYNGEE. V trimming: 6 bases; J trimming: 5 bases; junction bases outside the gene matches: 25. The CDR3 coding sequence is TGTGCCAGCACCCACCTGGCGGGAGCCTCCCAGGAGTCGGCGACCGGGGAGCTGTTTTTT. It yields the protein CASTHLAGASQESATGELFF.

This clone was counted a few times. The chain recombines TRBV4-2 with TRBJ1-5; D remains ambiguous. The CDR3 totals 16 residues. CDR1 is LGHNA, CDR2 YNFKEQ, per germline. Trimming left V 0 bases short and J 1 base short, with 10 bases between. CDR3 in DNA: TGTGCCAGCAGCCAAGAATCCGAACCGAGCAATCAGCCCCAGCATTTT. This encodes CASSQESEPSNQPQHF.

This chain uses TRBV4-1 with TRBJ2-7; 13 positions match TRBD2. V trimming: 6 bases; J trimming: 4 bases; junction bases outside the gene matches: 12. The V gene's germline CDR1 is MGHRA and CDR2 YSYEKL. This CDR3 has 17 amino acids. The CDR3 loop reads CASSPRQLAGGDYEQYF. The CDR3 DNA is TGCGCCAGCAGTCCAAGGCAACTAGCGGGAGGGGATTACGAGCAGTACTTC.